This T cell receptor (beta chain) stems from a study of T cells in Graves' hyperthyroidism and ophthalmopathy. Study-wide findings and caveats: Most clonotypes expanded in the thyroid (above 0.001) were also present in blood.

This clonotype was counted between two and nine times. Its antigen is not known. The study enrolled patients aged 18 to 65 with newly diagnosed hyperthyroidism of under 2 months' duration. Reasons for excluding patients were uncontrolled infection, other autoimmune disease, pregnancy or lactation. Diagnoses rested on clinical symptoms, serum thyroxine and TRAb, thyroid ultrasound and orbital computed tomography. The CDR3 regions of TCR beta were amplified from RNA transcripts. First-round RT-PCR targeting the TCR CDR3 was performed with the HTBI primer set. TCRdb recomputed calls from the multiplex PCR reads with MiXCR, one row per CDR3 protein. The data show 200,000 to 250,000 distinct CDR3 sequences, with roughly 15% seen just once and approximately 50% held by the top ten. The sample was blood. This TCR derives from a man aged 45 to 65 with Graves' hyperthyroidism.

The CDR3 spells CASSQEPSSYNSPLHF. For the CDR3, the DNA is TGCGCCAGCAGCCAAGAGCCCAGCTCCTATAATTCACCCCTCCACTTT. J is TRBJ1-6 and V is TRBV4-1; no reliable D call. The V gene's germline CDR1 is MGHRA and CDR2 YSYEKL. The CDR3 contains 16 residues. V was clipped by 0 bases and J by 0 bases, with 6 bases between them.